The 26 T cell receptor beta chains below come from one sample, sequenced in a study of blood T cells in healthy people across ages (dated by TCRdb to 2014 to 2015). To prepare the library, 5' RACE was applied. TCRdb lists the instrument as Illumina HiSeq 2500. The second PCR ran for roughly 6 to 11 cycles and used a J-beta primer mix along with a sample-barcoded 5' primer. The public sequencing data were trimmed at Q25 with fastp and processed into clonotypes with MiXCR by TCRdb, which kept only in-frame beta chains. Each CDR3 protein appears once, grouped with its most common genes and DNA. The sample table contains about 640,000 distinct CDR3 sequences; only one count was recorded for about 54% of them. The ten largest clones capture more than 35% of the sample. The sample comprised blood. The receptors here all came from a man in his sixties in good health.

This clonotype was seen at least ten times. The chain uses TRBV20-1 and TRBJ2-7, with D possibly TRBD2 on 7 matching bases. The ends were cut back, 6 bases at V and 2 bases at J, with 17 bases in the middle. CDR1 and CDR2 (germline): DFQATT, SNEGSKA (reference sequence). The CDR3 extends over 14 amino acids. CDR3 sequence reads: CSAALPGGPYEQYF. In DNA form, the CDR3 reads TGCAGTGCCGCCCTACCGGGGGGCCCCTACGAGCAGTACTTC.

On this clonotype itself: One base away lies a much larger clone, so this may be a sequencing read error. V gene TRBV10-2 combines with J gene TRBJ2-5; D possibly matches TRBD1 or TRBD2 (5 bases each). The closer fit of TRBJ2-7 to the DNA end suggests the J call may be wrong. The CDR3 length is 14 residues. Germline CDR1 and CDR2: WSHSY and SAAADI. The CDR3 is CASSGTGRGGEQYF. Written as DNA, the CDR3 is TGCGCCAGCAGTGGCACGGGACGGGGTGGCGAGCAGTACTTC.

The chain employs TRBV20-1 and TRBJ2-3; TRBD1 aligns across 10 bases. Germline assignment: CDR1 DFQATT and CDR2 SNEGSKA (reference sequence). Losses at the gene ends were 1 base for V and 2 bases for J; bases not matched to a gene: 3. The CDR3 is made up of 15 amino acids. The CDR3 DNA reads as TGCAGTGCTAGAGGACAGGGGGCAATCACAGATACGCAGTATTTT. Its protein is CSARGQGAITDTQYF.

The chain has TRBV27 and TRBJ2-7; TRBD1 matches at 8 bases. CDR1 is MNHEY, CDR2 SMNVEV, per germline (reference sequence). The J segment lost 3 bases and the V segment lost 5 bases, leaving 9 bases of the junction unmatched. This CDR3 is 15 amino acids long. The CDR3 loop is CASSPSGTGLYEQYF. Here the CDR3 DNA reads TGTGCCAGCAGTCCCTCCGGGACAGGACTCTACGAGCAGTACTTC.

The rearrangement joins TRBV15 to TRBJ1-4; D uncertain. The V and J ends lost 2 bases and 4 bases respectively, with 11 bases between them. CDR3 length equals 15 residues. Looked up from germline, CDR1 is LNHNV and CDR2 is YYDKDF (reference sequence). The CDR3 protein is CATSRLGPLNEKLFF. The CDR3 bases are TGTGCCACCAGCAGACTCGGACCCCTTAATGAAAAACTGTTTTTT.

The chain combines TRBV11-3 with TRBJ2-7; TRBD2 matches at 7 bases. The J call may be in error: the DNA end matches TRBJ2-5 better. Per the germline V gene, CDR1 is SGHNT and CDR2 is YENEEA. This CDR3 comprises 14 residues. The CDR3 DNA sequence: TGTGCCAGCAAACGACTAGCATCCCAAGAGACCCAGTACTTC. Protein product: CASKRLASQETQYF.

This clonotype was picked up a small number of times. The chain couples TRBV12-3 or TRBV12-4 to TRBJ1-1; perhaps TRBD1 as D (6 bases). This CDR3 spans 14 amino acids. With 2 bases removed from V and 1 base from J, the gap between germline ends came to 8 bases. The CDR3 region is CASSLRTENTEAFF. In DNA form, the CDR3 reads TGTGCCAGCAGTTTAAGGACAGAGAACACTGAAGCTTTCTTT.

This clonotype was seen once. The V gene is TRBV7-9, the J gene TRBJ2-5, with 8 bases lining up with TRBD1. Germline loops: CDR1 SEHNR, CDR2 FQNEAQ (reference sequence). V lost 5 bases and J lost 9; bases outside the gene matches: 11. The CDR3 has 14 amino acids. CDR3 nucleotides: TGTGCCAGCAGCCCGGACAGGGTCGCGTGGGCCCAGTACTTC. Residues: CASSPDRVAWAQYF.

The chain employs TRBV6-5 and TRBJ2-1, with 9 nucleotides matching TRBD2. The V gene's germline CDR1 is MNHEY and CDR2 SVGAGI. The ends lost 2 bases at V and 0 bases at J; junction bases unmatched: 2. The CDR3 runs to 16 residues. The CDR3 protein is CASSYLSGSSYNEQFF. The DNA of the CDR3 is TGTGCCAGCAGTTACCTTAGCGGGAGCTCCTACAATGAGCAGTTCTTC.

A few counts support this clonotype. V usage is TRBV11-2 and J usage is TRBJ2-5, with a weak D call TRBD2 (5 bases). The V and J ends lost 6 bases and 2 bases respectively, with 7 bases between them. Germline values: CDR1 SGHAT, CDR2 FQNNGV. The CDR3 contains 12 residues. Here the CDR3 DNA reads TGTGCCAGCAGTCGGGAACAAGAGACCCAGTACTTC. Protein sequence: CASSREQETQYF.

This chain uses TRBV12-3 or TRBV12-4 with TRBJ1-2; no firm D call. The CDR3 runs 14 residues. V was shortened by 6 bases and J by 6 bases, with 17 bases between the two germline ends. The CDR3 DNA is TGTGCCAGCAGACCGGTGGGAGGGATCCATGGCTACACCTTC. It encodes CASRPVGGIHGYTF.

This clonotype appeared a few times. The J gene is TRBJ1-6, the V gene TRBV10-3; no definite D call. From germline, CDR1 is ENHRY and CDR2 SYGVKD. Trimming pared 2 bases from V and 0 bases from J, leaving 8 bases between. The CDR3 length is 16 residues. Here the CDR3 DNA reads TGTGCCATCAGTGAGAGCGGTAGCTCCTATAATTCACCCCTCCACTTT. Protein product: CAISESGSSYNSPLHF.

The chain combines TRBV5-1 with TRBJ2-3, with D unresolved. In germline, CDR1 is SGHRS, CDR2 YFSETQ. This CDR3 is built from 12 residues. The V and J ends lost 4 bases and 5 bases respectively, with 8 bases between them. This chain's CDR3 is CASSQRVDTQYF. CDR3 coding DNA: TGCGCCAGCAGCCAAAGGGTAGATACGCAGTATTTT. The complete variable domain, with remaining parts taken from reference TRBV5-1 and TRBJ2-3, reads KAGVTQTPRYLIKTRGQQVTLSCSPISGHRSVSWYQQTPGQGLQFLFEYFSETQRNKGNFPGRFSGRQFSNSRSEMNVSTLELGDSALYLCASSQRVDTQYFGPGTRLTVL.

The V call is TRBV6-1, the J call TRBJ2-5; TRBD1 might be the D (5 bases). Germline assignment: CDR1 MNHNS and CDR2 SASEGT. CDR3 length equals 13 residues. V was shortened by 3 bases and J by 5 bases, with 10 bases between the two germline ends. The CDR3 region is CASSDREKETQYF. As DNA, the CDR3 is TGTGCCAGCAGTGACAGGGAAAAGGAGACCCAGTACTTC.

This clonotype occurred a few times. The rearrangement joins TRBV15 to TRBJ2-1; D is unclear. Germline CDR1 is LNHNV and CDR2 is YYDKDF (reference sequence). V was trimmed by 3 bases and J by 4 bases, leaving 19 bases between them. The CDR3 consists of 17 residues. The CDR3 reads CATSRGLGGELYNEQFF. DNA for the CDR3: TGTGCCACCAGCAGGGGCTTGGGCGGCGAACTTTACAATGAGCAGTTCTTC.

This chain uses TRBV5-6 with TRBJ1-1; a weak D match, TRBD1 (6 bases). The CDR3 length is 16 residues. V lost 4 bases and J lost 5, with 21 bases in between. Germline V gene sequence: CDR1 SGHDT, CDR2 YYEEEE. In DNA form, the CDR3 reads TGTGCCAGCAGCCCCCGACGGGGGGCGCCGGGGACTGAAGCTTTCTTT. This encodes CASSPRRGAPGTEAFF.

The sample holds a few counts of this clonotype. The chain combines TRBV7-2 with TRBJ2-5; D could derive from TRBD1 or TRBD2 (5 bases each). Per germline, CDR1 SGHTA and CDR2 FQGNSA. This CDR3 spans 14 amino acids. V lost 5 bases, J lost 1 base, and 11 bases lay in between. The CDR3 bases are TGTGCCAGCAGCCCCGGGGCACCCCAAGAGACCCAGTACTTC. Translated, it gives CASSPGAPQETQYF. Full variable domain (remainder filled in from reference TRBV7-2 and TRBJ2-5): GAGVSQSPSNKVTEKGKDVELRCDPISGHTALYWYRQSLGQGLEFLIYFQGNSAPDKSGLPSDRFSAERTGGSVSTLTIQRTQQEDSAVYLCASSPGAPQETQYFGPGTRLLVL.

This clonotype was counted once. The V call is TRBV20-1, the J call TRBJ1-4, with D unclear. Germline-derived CDR1 and CDR2 are DFQATT and SNEGSKA (reference sequence). The CDR3 contains 13 residues. V gave up 0 bases and J gave up 8 bases, with 10 bases separating them. CDR3 DNA sequence: TGCAGTGCTAGAGAGGGAGGGCGCGAAAAACTGTTTTTT. It translates to CSAREGGREKLFF.

This rearrangement joins TRBV5-1 to TRBJ1-2; perhaps TRBD1 as D (5 bases). Trimming stripped 0 bases from V and 1 base from J, with 28 bases between. Germline values: CDR1 SGHRS, CDR2 YFSETQ. CDR3 length: 21 residues. The CDR3 loop reads CASSLASRPTGTAHLNYGYTF. CDR3 bases: TGCGCCAGCAGCTTGGCCTCGCGCCCTACGGGGACCGCTCACCTTAACTATGGCTACACCTTC.

The chain has TRBV5-6 and TRBJ1-2; 9 bases align to TRBD1. V lost 4 bases, J lost 8 bases, and 9 bases stayed unmatched. The CDR3 is made up of 14 amino acids. The V gene's germline CDR1 is SGHDT and CDR2 YYEEEE. The CDR3: CASSPRDRDGGYTF. As DNA, the CDR3 is TGTGCCAGCAGCCCCCGGGACAGGGACGGAGGCTACACCTTC.

This clonotype showed up just a few times. The genes are TRBV7-8 and TRBJ2-7; D is undetermined. The CDR3 runs to 16 residues. Trimming stripped 5 bases from V and 0 bases from J, with 17 bases between. CDR1 is SGHVS, CDR2 FQNEAQ, per germline. The CDR3 region has the DNA TGTGCCAGCAGCCCAGTGCGCAGCTTGAGCTCCTACGAGCAGTACTTC. Its translation is CASSPVRSLSSYEQYF.

In nucleotides, the CDR3 is TGTGCCAGCGGTGGGCGGGGGGGCAGAAATGAGCAGTTCTTC. It translates to CASGGRGGRNEQFF. This chain joins TRBV6-5 and TRBJ2-1, with TRBD2 matching 9 bases. In germline, CDR1 is MNHEY, CDR2 SVGAGI. V shed 8 bases and J 7 bases; nucleotides not matched to a gene: 9. The CDR3 has 14 residues.

This chain joins TRBV12-3 or TRBV12-4 and TRBJ1-2; D not resolved. The CDR3 loop spans 13 amino acids. Trimming took off 6 bases at V and 8 bases at J, with 16 bases between the two ends. CDR3 sequence: CASRDHGQEGYTF. For the CDR3, the DNA is TGTGCCAGCAGGGACCACGGTCAGGAGGGCTACACCTTC.

The chain is built from TRBV28 and TRBJ1-6, with unresolved D. V was pared by 5 bases and J by 2 bases, with 13 bases between. This CDR3 has 16 residues. Germline CDR1 reads MDHEN; CDR2 reads SYDVKM. CDR3 region: CASSPGEVAYNSPLHF. CDR3 nucleotides: TGTGCCAGCAGTCCCGGGGAGGTGGCCTATAATTCACCCCTCCACTTT.

This clonotype was detected a few times. The chain recombines TRBV28 with TRBJ2-1; TRBD2 aligns across 9 bases. Germline CDR1 and CDR2: MDHEN and SYDVKM. CDR3 length: 15 residues. V lost 6 bases and J lost 3; bases outside the gene matches: 6. The CDR3 protein is CASRLSGGFYNEQFF. The DNA for the CDR3 is TGTGCCAGCAGGCTTAGCGGGGGCTTCTACAATGAGCAGTTCTTC.

The chain couples TRBV20-1 to TRBJ2-7, with 7 bases identical to TRBD1. The end of the DNA fits TRBJ2-1 better, so the J call may be wrong. The CDR3 is 15 residues long. Germline CDR1 is DFQATT and CDR2 is SNEGSKA (reference sequence). The CDR3 DNA follows: TGCAGTGCTGCGAAGACAGGGCTGGCAGGCAATGAGCAGTTCTTC. As protein: CSAAKTGLAGNEQFF.